This T cell receptor (beta chain) was found in a study of monozygotic twins with inflammatory bowel disease. The study, taken as a whole, reports: Part of the variability in patient repertoires may have come from differing immunosuppressive treatments.

Worth noting for this clonotype: Its antigen is still unknown.

Staff drew a roughly 2.5 ml blood sample from each donor. Researchers used template switching to add UMIs featuring a 6-nucleotide sample barcode. No DNA is given; TCRdb re-called the 5' RACE reads and lists each CDR3 protein once. This table lists a few hundred thousand distinct CDR3 sequences. The sequencing sample was made of blood. This TCR was sampled from a human donor with ulcerative colitis or Crohn's disease, or a healthy co-twin of an affected twin (not recorded which).

CDR3 sequence: CSARDLAGGQETQYF. The rearrangement uses TRBV20-1 and TRBJ2-5; TCRdb names TRBD2, which stays unverified in the absence of DNA. CDR3 length: 15 residues. The V gene's germline CDR1 is DFQATT and CDR2 SNEGSKA (reference sequence).